Presented here are 19 T cell receptor beta chains from one specimen sequenced in a study of T cells in Graves' hyperthyroidism and ophthalmopathy. Template material for amplifying TCR beta CDR3 regions consisted of RNA transcripts. The HTBI primer set was used in a first-round RT-PCR of the TCR CDR3. TCRdb fed the multiplex PCR reads into MiXCR, producing one record per CDR3 protein. Of some 250,000 distinct CDR3 sequences in the sample, about 15% were seen once. The specimen was blood. These receptors all stem from a woman aged 50 to 60 with Graves' hyperthyroidism that later progressed to Graves' ophthalmopathy.

There are many counts of this clonotype. The V call is TRBV6-1, the J call TRBJ2-7; perhaps TRBD1 as D (6 bases). With 7 bases removed from V and 5 bases from J, the gap between germline ends came to 15 bases. Per the germline V gene, CDR1 is MNHNS and CDR2 is SASEGT. The CDR3 is 13 residues long. This CDR3 reads CASTGSRGNEQYF. CDR3 nucleotide sequence: TGTGCCAGCACGGGTTCCAGGGGAAACGAGCAGTACTTC.

The chain recombines TRBV6-5 with TRBJ2-5; TRBD1 matches at 7 bases. Germline lookup yields CDR1 MNHEY and CDR2 SVGAGI. This CDR3 contains 14 residues. With V trimmed by 4 bases and J by 4 bases, 6 bases remained unmatched. CDR3 in amino acids: CASSSRTGRETQYF. The CDR3 DNA is TGTGCCAGCAGTTCTAGGACAGGTAGAGAGACCCAGTACTTC.

Many counts were recorded for this clonotype. The chain is built from TRBV20-1 and TRBJ2-1, with TRBD2 matching over 10 bases. The germline gives CDR1 DFQATT, CDR2 SNEGSKA (reference sequence). V shed 4 bases and J 6 bases; nucleotides not matched to a gene: 9. The CDR3 extends over 15 amino acids. CDR3 nucleotide sequence: TGCAGTGCTACTGGGAGCGGGAGGGCAGCCAATGAGCAGTTCTTC. This codes for CSATGSGRAANEQFF.

V is TRBV20-1 and J is TRBJ2-4, with 8 bases fitting TRBD1. The CDR3 covers 16 residues. Trimming took 6 bases from V and 4 from J; bases not matched to a gene: 14. The germline gives CDR1 DFQATT, CDR2 SNEGSKA (reference sequence). CDR3 residues: CSAPPGQAREKNIQYF. The CDR3, as DNA: TGCAGTGCACCTCCGGGACAGGCGCGCGAGAAAAACATTCAGTACTTC.

This clonotype showed up many times. CDR3 residues: CASSTVGGGNEQFF. In nucleotides, the CDR3 is TGCGCCAGCAGCACCGTAGGAGGAGGGAATGAGCAGTTCTTC. The V call is TRBV5-1, the J call TRBJ2-1; weak D call: TRBD2 (6 bases). Trimming shortened V by 4 bases and J by 7 bases, and 15 bases separated the two germline ends. Germline CDR1 SGHRS, CDR2 YFSETQ. This CDR3 has 14 residues.

The chain has TRBV24-1 and TRBJ1-1; D is unresolved. Per the germline V gene, CDR1 is KGHDR and CDR2 is SFDVKD. The CDR3 sequence is 13 residues long. V was cut by 5 bases and J by 6 bases, with 12 bases left in between. The CDR3 bases are TGTGCCACCAGTGGCCAGGCGGGCGCTGAAGCTTTCTTT. It translates to CATSGQAGAEAFF.

This clonotype appeared a few times. The chain carries TRBV9 and TRBJ2-7; 8 nucleotides match TRBD2. Germline loops: CDR1 SGDLS, CDR2 YYNGEE. CDR3 length: 16 amino acids. Trimming at V came to 3 bases and at J to 2 bases, leaving 10 bases not matched to a gene. The CDR3 DNA follows: TGTGCCAGCAGCGCGGGGGGGCTTAGCGGAGCCTACGAGCAGTACTTC. This gives the protein CASSAGGLSGAYEQYF.

This clonotype was observed many times. The chain employs TRBV5-6 and TRBJ2-7; D remains unclear. The CDR3 consists of 14 residues. Trimming shortened V by 2 bases and J by 3 bases, and 12 bases separated the two germline ends. Germline V gives CDR1 SGHDT, CDR2 YYEEEE. CDR3 in amino acids: CASSLGGSSYEQYF. The DNA for the CDR3 is TGTGCCAGCAGCTTAGGTGGCAGTAGCTACGAGCAGTACTTC.

CDR3 DNA: TGTGCCAGCAGCCGCCGGACTAGCGAGCAATTAGCCAAAAACATTCAGTACTTC. Protein product: CASSRRTSEQLAKNIQYF. The chain has TRBV5-5 and TRBJ2-4; 9 nucleotides line up with TRBD2. V lost 4 bases, J lost 0 bases, and 11 bases stayed unmatched. Germline V CDR1 and CDR2: SGHKS, YYEKEE (reference sequence). CDR3 length: 18 amino acids.

This clonotype was recorded many times. This chain joins TRBV20-1 and TRBJ2-4, with D perhaps TRBD1 (6 bases). The CDR3 covers 15 residues. The ends were cut back, 1 base at V and 5 bases at J, with 15 bases in the middle. The V gene's germline CDR1 is DFQATT and CDR2 SNEGSKA (reference sequence). CDR3 bases: TGCAGTGCTAGAGCTTTCAGGGGCGGCCAAAACATTCAGTACTTC. Its protein is CSARAFRGGQNIQYF.

This clonotype appeared many times. V gene TRBV11-3 combines with J gene TRBJ2-7; D perhaps matches TRBD2 (7 bases). Trimming left V 8 bases short and J 2 bases short, with 13 bases between. The CDR3 runs to 13 residues. Germline CDR1 SGHNT, CDR2 YENEEA. This CDR3 is CASPPGGPYEQYF. The CDR3 DNA reads as TGTGCCAGCCCCCCGGGGGGCCCCTACGAGCAGTACTTC.

In this sample, this clonotype turned up a few times. The chain employs TRBV7-2 and TRBJ2-7; D not certain. CDR3 size: 12 residues. Germline V gene data show CDR1 as SGHTA and CDR2 as FQGNSA. Trimming pared 3 bases from V and 4 bases from J, leaving 7 bases between. In DNA form, the CDR3 reads TGTGCCAGCAGCTTTGTGGGTTACGAGCAGTACTTC. Translating it yields CASSFVGYEQYF. The complete variable domain, with remaining parts taken from reference TRBV7-2 and TRBJ2-7, reads GAGVSQSPSNKVTEKGKDVELRCDPISGHTALYWYRQSLGQGLEFLIYFQGNSAPDKSGLPSDRFSAERTGGSVSTLTIQRTQQEDSAVYLCASSFVGYEQYFGPGTRLTVT.

The chain employs TRBV5-6 and TRBJ1-2; D is ambiguous. Trimming removed 7 bases from V and 3 bases from J, with 13 bases in between. The CDR3 runs 13 residues. Germline values: CDR1 SGHDT, CDR2 YYEEEE. CDR3 DNA: TGTGCCAGCGGCCCTAGGACGGACTATGGCTACACCTTC. Translation gives CASGPRTDYGYTF.

This clonotype was counted a few times. The rearrangement links TRBV4-1 to TRBJ1-2, with a weak D call TRBD1 (5 bases). V lost 0 bases to trimming and J lost 5 bases, with 16 bases between them. The CDR3 runs 16 residues. CDR1 is MGHRA, CDR2 YSYEKL, per germline. The CDR3 reads CASSQDVQGTGYGYTF. In nucleotides, the CDR3 is TGCGCCAGCAGCCAAGATGTCCAGGGAACGGGGTATGGCTACACCTTC.

In its sample, this clonotype was seen many times. V and J are TRBV20-1 and TRBJ2-2; no clear D gene. CDR3 length: 14 residues. Germline V gene sequence: CDR1 DFQATT, CDR2 SNEGSKA (reference sequence). V lost 3 bases to trimming and J lost 6 bases, with 14 bases between them. The CDR3 reads CSASHDGWSGELFF. The DNA for the CDR3 is TGCAGTGCTAGTCACGACGGGTGGTCCGGGGAGCTGTTTTTT.

This clonotype has just one count. CDR3 region: CASSLGRSASYEQYF. CDR3 DNA: TGTGCCAGCAGCTTAGGGAGGTCTGCCTCCTACGAGCAGTACTTC. This chain uses TRBV7-3 with TRBJ2-7, with D perhaps TRBD2 (6 bases). CDR3 length: 15 residues. V was trimmed by 2 bases and J by 0 bases, leaving 11 bases between them. Germline CDR1 SGHTA, CDR2 FQGTGA.

This clonotype came up once. This sequence joins TRBV30 and TRBJ2-5, with D unclear. Trimming cost V 8 bases and J 5 bases, with 12 bases left between them. Germline V lookup: CDR1 GTSNPN, CDR2 SVGIG (reference sequence). This CDR3 is 11 amino acids long. The CDR3 DNA sequence: TGTGCCAGCAGCTATAGGGAGACCCAGTACTTC. Translated, it gives CASSYRETQYF.

In regard to this clonotype: This may come from a read error, since a much larger clone is one base off. The conserved closing phenylalanine or tryptophan is absent in this CDR3, likely reflecting a read error. This rearrangement joins TRBV5-1 to TRBJ1-6, with 8 bases that match TRBD1. Germline V gives CDR1 SGHRS, CDR2 YFSETQ. CDR3 length: 16 amino acids. The ends lost 4 bases at V and 7 bases at J; junction bases unmatched: 10. The CDR3 DNA is TGCGCCAGCAGCCATGTCGACGGACAGGGAAATTCACCCCTCCACCTT. It specifies CASSHVDGQGNSPLHL.

This clonotype was found a few times. The V gene is TRBV25-1, the J gene TRBJ1-4, with TRBD1 identical over 8 bases. V shed 1 base and J 5 bases; nucleotides not matched to a gene: 0. The CDR3 sequence is 14 residues long. Looked up from germline, CDR1 is MGHDK and CDR2 is SYGVNS. The CDR3 nucleotides read TGTGCCAGCAGTGAATGGACAGGGAATGAAAAACTGTTTTTT. Protein sequence: CASSEWTGNEKLFF.